This passage covers 19 T cell receptor beta chains from one sample sequenced in a study of blood T cell repertoires in COVID-19. Sequencing was performed with immunoSEQ multiplex PCR; in TCRdb, only in-frame clones are kept and a portion is missing. The sample shows under 250,000 clones, 80% to 90% of them seen only once. The sequenced sample was PBMCs or T cells enriched from blood (not recorded which). All receptors derive from a man aged 35-49 years who had recovered from COVID-19.

The table lists this clone with a count of one. The chain is built from TRBV6-2 or TRBV6-3 and TRBJ1-1; a weak D match, TRBD1 (6 bases). Germline loops: CDR1 MNHEY, CDR2 SVGEGT. This CDR3 spans 13 amino acids. Trimming removed 4 bases at V and 4 bases at J, with 10 bases between. The DNA for the CDR3 is TGTGCCAGCAGTTCGCAGGGGATCACTGAAGCTTTCTTT. Translating it yields CASSSQGITEAFF.

The chain recombines TRBV19 with TRBJ1-1, with TRBD1 identical over 9 bases. Germline assignment: CDR1 LNHDA and CDR2 SQIVND (reference sequence). With 9 bases clipped from V and 4 bases from J, the junction kept 6 bases outside the gene matches. The CDR3 runs to 13 residues. The CDR3 DNA follows: TGTGCCAGCAGGGACAGGGCGGGCACTGAAGCTTTCTTT. Encoded protein: CASRDRAGTEAFF.

This rearrangement joins TRBV7-8 to TRBJ1-1; 7 bases agree with TRBD1. Trimming at V came to 3 bases and at J to 3 bases, leaving 4 bases not matched to a gene. Germline-derived CDR1 and CDR2 are SGHVS and FQNEAQ. The CDR3 sequence is 14 residues long. This chain's CDR3 is CASSFDGTDTEAFF. The CDR3 coding sequence is TGTGCCAGCAGCTTCGACGGGACAGACACTGAAGCTTTCTTT.

The V call is TRBV5-1, the J call TRBJ2-7; the D gene is possibly TRBD1 (5 bases). Germline V gene sequence: CDR1 SGHRS, CDR2 YFSETQ. V was trimmed by 4 bases and J by 6 bases, leaving 20 bases between them. This CDR3 has 15 residues. CDR3 loop: CASSPGWGSLGEQYF. CDR3 DNA: TGCGCCAGCAGCCCGGGTTGGGGCTCACTTGGCGAGCAGTACTTC.

This clone was seen only once. CDR3 region: CASSTQLTGNTEAFF. CDR3 DNA sequence: TGTGCCAGTAGTACCCAATTAACAGGGAACACTGAAGCTTTCTTT. This chain uses TRBV19 with TRBJ1-1; weak D call: TRBD1 (5 bases). Trimming stripped 4 bases from V and 1 base from J, with 13 bases between. The CDR3 spans 15 residues. Germline lookup yields CDR1 LNHDA and CDR2 SQIVND (reference sequence).

There are a few counts of this clone. The chain couples TRBV3-1 (or the pseudogene TRBV3-2) to TRBJ2-1; D unresolved. This CDR3 region has 11 residues. Germline assignment: CDR1 LGHDT and CDR2 YNNKEL (reference sequence). Trimming left V 1 base short and J 9 bases short, with 4 bases between. Written as DNA, the CDR3 is TGTGCCAGCAGCCAAGCGAGTGAGCAGTTCTTC. Translating it yields CASSQASEQFF.

The genes are TRBV30 and TRBJ2-7, with 12 bases matching TRBD1. Germline V gives CDR1 GTSNPN, CDR2 SVGIG (reference sequence). V gave up 0 bases and J gave up 9 bases; unmatched junction bases: 9. The CDR3 extends over 15 amino acids. Here the CDR3 DNA reads TGTGCCTGGAGTGTAGGTGGGACAGGGGGCTCGGTGCAGTACTTC. Translation gives CAWSVGGTGGSVQYF.

This chain joins TRBV28 and TRBJ1-1; no firm D call. The CDR3 is 14 residues long. Germline V CDR1 and CDR2: MDHEN, SYDVKM. The V end lost 2 bases, the J end lost 2 bases, and 9 bases lay between the germline ends. The CDR3, as DNA: TGTGCCAGCAGTTTAGTAAGCCTCAACACTGAAGCTTTCTTT. Translated: CASSLVSLNTEAFF.

The CDR3 nucleotides are TGTGCCAGCAGCCCGGTAGTGGAGGGCTACACCTTC. It yields the protein CASSPVVEGYTF. The genes are TRBV12-1 and TRBJ1-2. TRBV12-1 is given as a pseudogene. The CDR3 length is 12 residues.

CDR3 nucleotide sequence: TGCGCCAGCAGCCTATGGGGCGGGAGCGGGGAGACCCAGTACTTC. Encoded protein: CASSLWGGSGETQYF. This chain uses TRBV5-1 with TRBJ2-5; TRBD2 aligns across 7 bases. This CDR3 is built from 15 residues. After removal of 4 bases from V and 5 bases from J, the junction contained 11 bases not matched to a gene. CDR1 and CDR2 (germline): SGHRS, YFSETQ. The full variable domain, completed using reference TRBV5-1 and TRBJ2-5, is KAGVTQTPRYLIKTRGQQVTLSCSPISGHRSVSWYQQTPGQGLQFLFEYFSETQRNKGNFPGRFSGRQFSNSRSEMNVSTLELGDSALYLCASSLWGGSGETQYFGPGTRLLVL.

J is TRBJ1-2 and V is TRBV5-1, with D maybe TRBD1 (5 bases). Germline assignment: CDR1 SGHRS and CDR2 YFSETQ. V was pared by 0 bases and J by 8 bases, with 14 bases between. The CDR3 is 14 amino acids. The CDR3 loop is CASSLGQGLEGYTF. The CDR3 region has the DNA TGCGCCAGCAGCTTGGGGCAGGGCTTGGAAGGCTACACCTTC.

The gene calls are TRBV9 and TRBJ1-1, with D perhaps TRBD1 (5 bases). Per germline, CDR1 SGDLS and CDR2 YYNGEE. Trimming removed 0 bases from V and 1 base from J, with 13 bases in between. The CDR3 is made up of 16 amino acids. CDR3 nucleotide sequence: TGTGCCAGCAGCGTAGCGGAATTGGGGGGGAACACTGAAGCTTTCTTT. It encodes CASSVAELGGNTEAFF.

The J gene is TRBJ2-5, the V gene TRBV19; the D is unclear. This CDR3 has 15 residues. Trimming shortened V by 5 bases and J by 5 bases, and 18 bases separated the two germline ends. Per the germline V gene, CDR1 is LNHDA and CDR2 is SQIVND (reference sequence). The CDR3 is CASSPHTPLGETQYF. CDR3 nucleotides: TGTGCCAGTAGTCCCCATACTCCGCTGGGCGAGACCCAGTACTTC.

The chain combines TRBV18 with TRBJ1-4; 7 bases fit TRBD1. The CDR3 runs 17 residues. Germline loops: CDR1 KGHSH, CDR2 LQKENI. With V trimmed by 4 bases and J by 7 bases, 15 bases remained unmatched. The CDR3 here is CASSRSQGDTGSEKLFF. As DNA, the CDR3 is TGTGCCAGCTCACGTTCCCAGGGGGACACCGGCAGTGAAAAACTGTTTTTT.

The rearrangement uses TRBV28 and TRBJ1-1; 8 nucleotides align to TRBD1. Trimming took 4 bases from V and 10 from J; bases not matched to a gene: 8. This CDR3 contains 13 residues. Germline lookup yields CDR1 MDHEN and CDR2 SYDVKM. CDR3 in amino acids: CASSSGQGGGAFF. CDR3 bases: TGTGCCAGCAGTTCTGGACAGGGCGGTGGAGCTTTCTTT.

V usage is TRBV6-5 and J usage is TRBJ1-5; weak D call: TRBD1 (5 bases). The CDR3 extends over 14 amino acids. V lost 3 bases to trimming and J lost 3 bases, with 9 bases between them. Germline CDR1 MNHEY, CDR2 SVGAGI. The CDR3 protein is CASSYSGPNQPQHF. For the CDR3, the DNA is TGTGCCAGCAGTTATTCAGGGCCCAATCAGCCCCAGCATTTT.

The gene calls are TRBV6-2 or TRBV6-3 and TRBJ2-4, with 8 bases matching TRBD1. From germline, CDR1 is MNHEY and CDR2 SVGEGT. V gave up 5 bases and J gave up 7 bases; unmatched junction bases: 7. CDR3 length: 14 amino acids. In nucleotides, the CDR3 is TGTGCCAGCAGTAACCATGACAGGGGTAACATTCAGTACTTC. It specifies CASSNHDRGNIQYF.

The V call is TRBV2, the J call TRBJ2-2, with D perhaps TRBD1 (5 bases). The CDR3 covers 15 residues. Germline CDR1 and CDR2: SNHLY and FYNNEI. Trimming shortened V by 4 bases and J by 0 bases, and 9 bases separated the two germline ends. CDR3 bases: TGTGCCAGCAGTGTAAGGACACCGAACACCGGGGAGCTGTTTTTT. This translates into CASSVRTPNTGELFF.

The chain joins TRBV2 to TRBJ2-7, with D possibly being TRBD2 (6 bases). Germline CDR1 SNHLY, CDR2 FYNNEI. The CDR3 has 16 amino acids. The germline V and J ends were trimmed by 5 bases and 1 base, with 18 bases remaining between them. The CDR3 loop is CASSFGGSPSSYEQYF. Here the CDR3 DNA reads TGTGCCAGCAGTTTCGGGGGATCCCCCTCTTCCTACGAGCAGTACTTC.